The 28 T cell receptor beta chains listed next were all sequenced from one sample in a study of cytomegalovirus exposure and HLA in healthy donors. The PCR contained 60 Vbeta and 13 Jbeta primers. The data were produced by immunoSEQ multiplex PCR, yet TCRdb's version contains in-frame clones alone and is incomplete. The sample shows just over 150,000 clones, around 83% of them seen only once. Sample: PBMCs. These receptors originate from a man in his fifties or sixties in good health and CMV-seropositive.

The genes are TRBV4-1 and TRBJ2-1, with 11 bases lining up with TRBD2. The V gene end was trimmed by 1 base and the J gene end by 6 bases; junction bases not matched to a gene: 2. Germline V gene lookup returns CDR1 MGHRA and CDR2 YSYEKL. The CDR3 sequence is 15 residues long. CDR3 protein: CASSQVSGGANEQFF. CDR3 bases: TGCGCCAGCAGCCAAGTTAGCGGGGGGGCCAATGAGCAGTTCTTC.

V and J are TRBV5-1 and TRBJ2-3; 7 bases align to TRBD2. The germline gives CDR1 SGHRS, CDR2 YFSETQ. The V gene end was trimmed by 1 base and the J gene end by 0 bases; junction bases not matched to a gene: 8. This CDR3 region has 17 residues. In DNA form, the CDR3 reads TGCGCCAGCAGCTTGTTATCTAGCGGACCTAGCACAGATACGCAGTATTTT. Translation: CASSLLSSGPSTDTQYF.

The chain carries TRBV27 and TRBJ2-2; TRBD2 matches at 8 bases. Germline-derived CDR1 and CDR2 are MNHEY and SMNVEV (reference sequence). The V gene end was trimmed by 5 bases and the J gene end by 7 bases; junction bases not matched to a gene: 6. The CDR3 totals 14 residues. CDR3 nucleotides: TGTGCCAGCAGTATAGCGGGATTGGGCGGGGAGCTGTTTTTT. Translated: CASSIAGLGGELFF.

This chain joins TRBV15 and TRBJ2-7; 8 bases fit TRBD1. Germline assignment: CDR1 LNHNV and CDR2 YYDKDF (reference sequence). This CDR3 contains 14 residues. Trimming at V came to 1 base and at J to 5 bases, leaving 4 bases not matched to a gene. CDR3 amino acids: CATSRARGHHEQYF. CDR3 DNA sequence: TGTGCCACCAGCAGAGCCAGGGGGCATCACGAGCAGTACTTC.

This chain uses TRBV27 with TRBJ2-5, with 8 positions matching TRBD2. This CDR3 contains 17 residues. In germline, CDR1 is MNHEY, CDR2 SMNVEV (reference sequence). V lost 4 bases, J lost 5 bases, and 15 bases stayed unmatched. The CDR3 region is CASSYGGLAYLDETQYF. The CDR3 DNA reads as TGTGCCAGCAGTTATGGTGGACTAGCCTATTTAGATGAGACCCAGTACTTC.

This rearrangement joins TRBV6-6 to TRBJ1-2; no clear D. The germline V and J ends were trimmed by 0 bases and 1 base, with 3 bases remaining between them. The CDR3 loop spans 13 amino acids. The germline V gene has CDR1 MNHNY and CDR2 SVGAGI (reference sequence). CDR3 loop: CASSYSRNYGYTF. The DNA of the CDR3 is TGTGCCAGCAGTTACTCGCGTAACTATGGCTACACCTTC.

This sequence joins TRBV7-6 and TRBJ2-1; D might be TRBD2 (5 bases). Germline V lookup: CDR1 SGHVS, CDR2 FNYEAQ. CDR3 size: 16 residues. Between the trimmed V and J ends, which lost 2 bases and 3 bases, there was a span of 14 bases. CDR3 nucleotide sequence: TGTGCCAGCAGCTTACAGTTACTAGATGGCTACAATGAGCAGTTCTTC. It yields the protein CASSLQLLDGYNEQFF.

The count of this clone is one. The chain uses TRBV11-3 and TRBJ2-2; possible D gene TRBD1, 7 bases. The CDR3 consists of 16 residues. The germline CDR1 and CDR2 sequences are SGHNT and YENEEA. Trimming removed 5 bases from V and 4 bases from J, with 17 bases in between. Written as DNA, the CDR3 is TGTGCCAGCAGCCTTAAGACAGGGCGGGGCACCGGGGAGCTGTTTTTT. This encodes CASSLKTGRGTGELFF.

The rearrangement links TRBV9 to TRBJ1-3, with D possibly TRBD1 on 6 matching bases. The CDR3 has 14 amino acids. V was cut by 3 bases and J by 0 bases, with 7 bases left in between. Germline V gene sequence: CDR1 SGDLS, CDR2 YYNGEE. The CDR3 DNA is TGTGCCAGCAGCGACAGGGTCTCTGGAAACACCATATATTTT. It translates to CASSDRVSGNTIYF.

The J gene is TRBJ2-4, the V gene TRBV18; a weak D match, TRBD2 (5 bases). There are 18 residues in the CDR3. Trimming took off 3 bases at V and 1 base at J, with 19 bases between the two ends. Germline-derived CDR1 and CDR2 are KGHSH and LQKENI. CDR3 in amino acids: CASSPIGKKREAKNIQYF. As DNA, the CDR3 is TGTGCCAGCTCACCTATAGGAAAAAAGAGGGAGGCCAAAAACATTCAGTACTTC.

This clone appeared a few times. This chain connects TRBV10-3 to TRBJ1-2; D remains unclear. From germline, CDR1 is ENHRY and CDR2 SYGVKD. This CDR3 is 15 amino acids long. The V and J ends lost 5 bases and 5 bases respectively, with 18 bases between them. The CDR3 DNA sequence: TGTGCCATCAGTCCGGCCGAAGGAGCTACTTATGGCTACACCTTC. Its protein is CAISPAEGATYGYTF.

There are a few counts of this clone. This sequence joins TRBV11-2 and TRBJ2-5; D unclear. The CDR3 is 12 residues long. Trimming pared 5 bases from V and 5 bases from J, leaving 9 bases between. Looked up from germline, CDR1 is SGHAT and CDR2 is FQNNGV. The CDR3 spells CASSPNRETQYF. The CDR3 region has the DNA TGTGCCAGCAGCCCCAATCGGGAGACCCAGTACTTC.

CDR3 amino acids: CASSNPSETKSNQPQHF. CDR3 coding DNA: TGTGCCAGTAGTAACCCATCCGAGACAAAGAGCAATCAGCCCCAGCATTTT. The rearrangement uses TRBV19 and TRBJ1-5; D unresolved. The CDR3 loop spans 17 amino acids. From germline, CDR1 is LNHDA and CDR2 SQIVND (reference sequence). V lost 4 bases and J lost 1, with 17 bases in between.

V is TRBV4-1 and J is TRBJ2-5, with 11 bases identical to TRBD2. Germline loops: CDR1 MGHRA, CDR2 YSYEKL. The CDR3 contains 15 residues. The trim removed 4 bases at V and 5 bases at J, leaving 6 bases unmatched. CDR3 sequence reads: CASSPLAGAAETQYF. In nucleotides, the CDR3 is TGCGCCAGCAGCCCACTAGCGGGGGCCGCGGAGACCCAGTACTTC.

J is TRBJ1-6 and V is TRBV19, with D maybe TRBD1 (5 bases). The CDR3 length is 15 residues. V was shortened by 5 bases and J by 3 bases, with 11 bases between the two germline ends. Germline CDR1 LNHDA, CDR2 SQIVND (reference sequence). The CDR3 is CASSSVQDYNSPLHF. CDR3 coding DNA: TGTGCCAGTAGTTCCGTACAGGACTATAATTCACCCCTCCACTTT.

This clone has more than one count but fewer than ten. The J gene is TRBJ2-2, the V gene TRBV7-3; 9 bases align to TRBD1. V dropped 8 bases and J dropped 5; count of bases not matched to a gene: 9. This CDR3 is built from 15 residues. Germline V gives CDR1 SGHTA, CDR2 FQGTGA. The CDR3 coding sequence is TGTGCCAGCCGGGACACAGGGGGCGCGACCGGGGAGCTGTTTTTT. Translating it yields CASRDTGGATGELFF.

This sequence joins TRBV11-2 and TRBJ1-1; 8 bases fit TRBD1. V gave up 5 bases and J gave up 0 bases; unmatched junction bases: 5. The CDR3 totals 15 residues. Germline values: CDR1 SGHAT, CDR2 FQNNGV. CDR3 sequence (DNA): TGTGCCAGCAGCCCCACGACAGGGGTGAACACTGAAGCTTTCTTT. It codes for CASSPTTGVNTEAFF.

This chain links TRBV19 with TRBJ1-5, with 7 bases that match TRBD1. CDR1 and CDR2 from the germline V gene are LNHDA and SQIVND (reference sequence). The V and J ends lost 5 bases and 3 bases, in that order; junction bases with no gene match: 10. The CDR3 runs to 16 residues. CDR3 sequence: CASSLSLTGNNQPQHF. The CDR3, as DNA: TGTGCCAGTAGTCTCAGCCTGACAGGGAACAATCAGCCCCAGCATTTT.

The chain joins TRBV7-9 to TRBJ2-7; D perhaps matches TRBD2 (5 bases). V was shortened by 5 bases and J by 0 bases, with 8 bases between the two germline ends. The CDR3 has 13 residues. Germline V gene sequence: CDR1 SEHNR, CDR2 FQNEAQ (reference sequence). CDR3 bases: TGTGCCAGCAGCGGAGGCGACTCCTACGAGCAGTACTTC. This gives the protein CASSGGDSYEQYF.

This sequence joins TRBV4-1 and TRBJ2-1; 10 bases match TRBD2. J was trimmed by 10 bases and V by 4 bases; bases with no gene match: 13. The CDR3 consists of 16 residues. Germline-derived CDR1 and CDR2 are MGHRA and YSYEKL. The CDR3 bases are TGCGCCAGCAGCCTCCACAGCGGGAGGGCCCAGGAGGAGCAGTTCTTC. Translating it yields CASSLHSGRAQEEQFF.

The chain has TRBV10-3 and TRBJ2-7; D perhaps matches TRBD1 (5 bases). V was cut by 8 bases and J by 3 bases, with 11 bases left in between. CDR1 ENHRY and CDR2 SYGVKD come from the germline V gene. This CDR3 is 12 amino acids long. CDR3 DNA sequence: TGTGCCATCTCGGACACTGGCTACGAGCAGTACGTC. It encodes CAISDTGYEQYV.

The chain couples TRBV7-8 to TRBJ1-1, with a possible D match to TRBD1 (6 bases). CDR3 size: 15 residues. V lost 5 bases, J lost 5 bases, and 18 bases lay in between. Germline CDR1 and CDR2: SGHVS and FQNEAQ. As DNA, the CDR3 is TGTGCCAGCAGCAAGACCACAGGGCGAGGAACTGAAGCTTTCTTT. Translating it yields CASSKTTGRGTEAFF.

The genes are TRBV5-1 and TRBJ1-3, with D uncertain. The V end was cut by 7 bases, the J end by 1 base, with 12 bases between. The CDR3 consists of 14 residues. Germline assignment: CDR1 SGHRS and CDR2 YFSETQ. This chain's CDR3 is CASSNSGSGNTIYF. In DNA, the CDR3 is TGCGCCAGCTCGAATTCGGGGTCTGGAAACACCATATATTTT. Drawing the rest from reference TRBV5-1 and TRBJ1-3, the complete variable domain is KAGVTQTPRYLIKTRGQQVTLSCSPISGHRSVSWYQQTPGQGLQFLFEYFSETQRNKGNFPGRFSGRQFSNSRSEMNVSTLELGDSALYLCASSNSGSGNTIYFGEGSWLTVV.

This chain connects TRBV6-1 to TRBJ2-7; possible D gene TRBD1, 6 bases. The CDR3 covers 12 residues. The germline gives CDR1 MNHNS, CDR2 SASEGT. V lost 6 bases, J lost 6 bases, and 12 bases lay in between. CDR3 loop: CASRMRGGEQYV. The CDR3 bases are TGTGCCAGCAGGATGAGAGGGGGCGAGCAGTACGTC.

The chain combines TRBV4-1 with TRBJ1-2, with TRBD1 matching over 8 bases. Trimming at V came to 0 bases and at J to 4 bases, leaving 7 bases not matched to a gene. The CDR3 loop spans 16 amino acids. Per germline, CDR1 MGHRA and CDR2 YSYEKL. The CDR3 reads CASSQEATGEGYGYTF. CDR3 in DNA: TGCGCCAGCAGCCAAGAGGCGACAGGGGAGGGCTATGGCTACACCTTC.

The chain carries TRBV11-1 and TRBJ1-2; D is perhaps TRBD1 (6 bases). The CDR3 runs 15 residues. Germline V gene data show CDR1 as SGHAT and CDR2 as FQDESV (reference sequence). Between the trimmed V and J ends, which lost 5 bases and 4 bases, there was a span of 17 bases. The CDR3 DNA is TGTGCCAGCAGCCTAACAGGACAGATCTTCTATGGCTACACCTTC. It specifies CASSLTGQIFYGYTF.

This chain links TRBV27 with TRBJ2-2; TRBD2 aligns across 10 bases. The V gene end was trimmed by 6 bases and the J gene end by 2 bases; junction bases not matched to a gene: 9. The CDR3 extends over 17 amino acids. From germline, CDR1 is MNHEY and CDR2 SMNVEV (reference sequence). For the CDR3, the DNA is TGTGCCAGCAGCAGTCTAGAACTAGCGGGAAACACCGGGGAGCTGTTTTTT. Translated: CASSSLELAGNTGELFF.

The chain is built from TRBV5-6 and TRBJ2-1, with 7 bases lining up with TRBD1. This CDR3 is built from 13 residues. CDR1 is SGHDT, CDR2 YYEEEE, per germline. The trim removed 5 bases at V and 7 bases at J, leaving 6 bases unmatched. CDR3 sequence (DNA): TGTGCCAGCAGGCGACAGGGAAGGAATGAGCAGTTCTTC. Protein product: CASRRQGRNEQFF.